The source of this T cell receptor beta chain is a study of T cell responses to AZD1222 COVID-19 vaccine. This CDR3 region has 13 residues. V shed 1 base and J shed 8 bases, with 11 bases lying between them. Germline V CDR1 and CDR2: SGHTA, FQGNSA. The table came from immunoSEQ multiplex PCR; TCRdb's copy has only in-frame clones and leaves some out. This table has approximately 180,000 clones, approximately 86% appearing once. The specimen was peripheral blood, collected on day 0 of AZD1222 vaccination. This TCR derives from an adult in good health. This chain joins TRBV7-2 and TRBJ1-1; D is undetermined. The CDR3 nucleotides are TGTGCCAGCAGCTTAGGAGGGCAATGGGAAGCTTTCTTT. Translated, it gives CASSLGGQWEAFF.